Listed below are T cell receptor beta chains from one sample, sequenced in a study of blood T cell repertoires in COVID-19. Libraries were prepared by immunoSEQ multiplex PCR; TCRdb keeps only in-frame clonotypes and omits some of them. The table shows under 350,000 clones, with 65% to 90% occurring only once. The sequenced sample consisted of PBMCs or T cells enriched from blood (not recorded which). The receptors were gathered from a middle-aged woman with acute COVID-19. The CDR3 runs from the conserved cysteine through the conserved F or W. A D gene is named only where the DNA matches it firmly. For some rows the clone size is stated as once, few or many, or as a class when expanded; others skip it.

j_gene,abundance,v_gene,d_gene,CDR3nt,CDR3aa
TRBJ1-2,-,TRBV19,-,TGTGCCAGTAGTATTGGGCCAGGGAGGTCCTATGGCTACACCTTC,CASSIGPGRSYGYTF
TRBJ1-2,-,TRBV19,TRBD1,TGTGCCAGTAGTTGGACAGGGACGGATGGCTACACCTTC,CASSWTGTDGYTF
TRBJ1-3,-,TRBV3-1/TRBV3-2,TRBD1,TGTGCCAGCAGCCCCGACAGGGGGCAAGGAAACACCATATATTTT,CASSPDRGQGNTIYF
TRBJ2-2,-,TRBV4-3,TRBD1,TGCGCCAGCAGCCAGCTGTGGGGACAGGGGGCGGGCACCGGGGAGCTGTTTTTT,CASSQLWGQGAGTGELFF
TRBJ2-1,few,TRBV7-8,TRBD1,TGTGCCAGCAGCTTCCCCGGCCAGGGGGATTACAATGAGCAGTTCTTC,CASSFPGQGDYNEQFF
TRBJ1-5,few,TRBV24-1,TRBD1,TGTGCCACCGTCCCGTTACAGGGGAGTTACCAGCCCCAGCATTTT,CATVPLQGSYQPQHF
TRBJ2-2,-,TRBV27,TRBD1,TGTGCCTCACAGACCGACAGGGCCCACGGGGAGCTGTTTTTT,CASQTDRAHGELFF
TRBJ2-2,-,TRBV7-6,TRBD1,TGTGCCAGCAGCAAAATCCCGGGACAGGGGTTTACCGGGGAGCTGTTTTTT,CASSKIPGQGFTGELFF
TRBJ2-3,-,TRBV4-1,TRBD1,TGCGCCAGCAGCCCGTCCGGGACAGGGGCCACAGATACGCAGTATTTT,CASSPSGTGATDTQYF
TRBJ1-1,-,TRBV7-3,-,TGTGCCAGCAGCCCTGAAATCAAAGCAATGAACACTGAAGCTTTCTTT,CASSPEIKAMNTEAFF
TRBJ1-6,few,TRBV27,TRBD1,TGTGCCAGCAGTTTTAGTATCAGGACAGGGGGTTCACCCCTCCACTTT,CASSFSIRTGGSPLHF
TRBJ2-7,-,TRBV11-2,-,TGTGCTAGCAGCTTAGACGTAGGTAGCGTCTCCTACGAGCAGTACTTC,CASSLDVGSVSYEQYF
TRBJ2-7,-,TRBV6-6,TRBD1,TGTGCCAGCTCTAAGTGGGACAGGGTCGACGAGCAGTACTTC,CASSKWDRVDEQYF
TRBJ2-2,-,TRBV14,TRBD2,TGTGCCAGCAGCCCCACTAGCGGGTTTTCCGGGGAGCTGTTTTTT,CASSPTSGFSGELFF
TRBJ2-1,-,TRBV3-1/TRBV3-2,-,TGTGCCAGCAGCCCAGAGGCTAGTTCTCTTGAGCAGTTCTTC,CASSPEASSLEQFF
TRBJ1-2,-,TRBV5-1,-,TGCGCCAGCAGCCCGCTTGGACAGCAACGGAACAACTATGGCTACACCTTC,CASSPLGQQRNNYGYTF
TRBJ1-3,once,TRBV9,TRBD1,TGTGCCAGCAGCGTAGAAGACAGGGCTTACTCTGGAAACACCATATATTTT,CASSVEDRAYSGNTIYF
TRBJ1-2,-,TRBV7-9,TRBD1,TGTGCCAGCAGCATTGTCGGTCAGGGGGAAAGAGGCTACACCTTC,CASSIVGQGERGYTF
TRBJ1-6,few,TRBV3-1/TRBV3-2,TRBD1,TGTGCCAGCAGCCCGGGGACAGGGGGAAGATGGGGTTCACCCCTCCACTTT,CASSPGTGGRWGSPLHF
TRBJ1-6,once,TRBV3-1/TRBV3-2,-,TGTGCCAGCAGCCGAACGCTGGGTACAGGGCTCCACTTT,CASSRTLGTGLHF
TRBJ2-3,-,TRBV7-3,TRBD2,TGTGCCAGCAGCTTAAAGCGGGGCAGCACAGATACGCAGTATTTT,CASSLKRGSTDTQYF
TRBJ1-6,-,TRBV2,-,TGTGCCAGCAGCGAACAGGCTTCACCCCTCCACTTT,CASSEQASPLHF
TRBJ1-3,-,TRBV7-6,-,TGTGCCAGCAGCTTAGCGGGACACCTGGGAGGAAACACCATATATTTT,CASSLAGHLGGNTIYF
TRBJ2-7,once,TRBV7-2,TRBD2,TGTGCCAGCAGCCAGAGGCCCGGCGGGGGTCCCTACGAGCAGTACTTC,CASSQRPGGGPYEQYF
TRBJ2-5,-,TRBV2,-,TGTGCCAGCAGCCGCGCGACTAAGTACTTC,CASSRATKYF
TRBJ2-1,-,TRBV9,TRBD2,TGTGCCAGCAGCGTAGCTAGCGGGAGGAACAATGAGCAGTTCTTC,CASSVASGRNNEQFF
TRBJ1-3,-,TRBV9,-,TGTGCCAGCAGCCCCACGGGTCTCAGGGGCTCTGGAAACACCATATATTTT,CASSPTGLRGSGNTIYF
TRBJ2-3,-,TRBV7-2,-,TGTGCCAGCAGCTCCCTCGATACGCAGTATTTT,CASSSLDTQYF
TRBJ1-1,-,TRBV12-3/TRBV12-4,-,TGTGCCAGCCTTAGGAGCCTAAACACTGAAGCTTTCTTT,CASLRSLNTEAFF
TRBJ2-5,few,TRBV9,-,TGTGCCAGCAGCGTAGAATCCCGGGGATCGGGGGCCCAGTACTTC,CASSVESRGSGAQYF
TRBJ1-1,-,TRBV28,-,TGTGCCAGCAGTTCCCTCGTGTTGGGGAGGACTGAAGCTTTCTTT,CASSSLVLGRTEAFF
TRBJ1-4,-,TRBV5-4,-,TGTGCCAGCAGCCGGAGGACAGACGAAAAACTGTTTTTT,CASSRRTDEKLFF
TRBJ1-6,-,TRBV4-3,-,TGCGCCAGCAGCCAAGATCCATCGGGGGGCCGGGGGAATTCACCCCTCCACTTT,CASSQDPSGGRGNSPLHF